This passage covers 5 T cell receptor beta chains from one sample sequenced in a study of vaccination and CD4 T cells after COVID-19. Treatment meaning: roughly 10-day PBMC culture with coronavirus spike peptide pools or control peptides (ViraFEST assay). It was before the COVID-19 pandemic (2011-2018) that the unexposed donor's CD4+ T cells were collected. Cultured CD4+ T cells had their DNA profiled by the Oncomine TCR Beta short-read assay. TCRdb itself ran the PCR reads through MiXCR, one entry per CDR3 protein. This table has approximately 9,600 distinct CDR3 sequences, around half appearing once. Which antigens these TCRs recognize remains unknown. Sequenced sample: CD4+ T cells from blood, cultured in vitro. Receptor source: a human donor in good health.

V and J are TRBV12-3 or TRBV12-4 and TRBJ2-5, with TRBD2 matching 10 bases. There are 16 residues in the CDR3. The trim removed 3 bases at V and 3 bases at J, leaving 7 bases unmatched. CDR3 sequence (DNA): TGTGCCAGCAGTTTCAGCGGGGGGGCCTGGGAAGAGACCCAGTACTTC. It yields the protein CASSFSGGAWEETQYF.

The gene calls are TRBV20-1 and TRBJ2-3; D unclear. The CDR3 contains 13 residues. CDR1 DFQATT and CDR2 SNEGSKA come from the germline V gene (reference sequence). Between the trimmed V and J ends, which lost 2 bases and 5 bases, there was a span of 11 bases. CDR3 coding DNA: TGCAGTGCTAGAACGGAAGGACGAGATACGCAGTATTTT. Its protein product is CSARTEGRDTQYF.

The chain carries TRBV12-3 or TRBV12-4 and TRBJ1-1; tentatively, D is TRBD1 (6 bases). This CDR3 region has 15 residues. V lost 6 bases and J 1 base, leaving 15 bases between the germline ends. The CDR3 bases are TGTGCCAGCAGCCTGGGACAACCATCGAACACTGAAGCTTTCTTT. Amino acids: CASSLGQPSNTEAFF.

In this sample, this clonotype turned up a few times. The chain links TRBV2 to TRBJ1-5, with no clear D. The CDR3 runs to 13 residues. Trimming removed 8 bases from V and 5 bases from J, with 13 bases in between. Germline V CDR1 and CDR2: SNHLY, FYNNEI. The CDR3 protein is CASSSPLDQPQHF. The CDR3, as DNA: TGTGCCAGCTCGAGTCCACTCGATCAGCCCCAGCATTTT.

V and J are TRBV7-2 and TRBJ1-5; TRBD1 might be the D (6 bases). The CDR3 totals 15 residues. Germline V gene lookup returns CDR1 SGHTA and CDR2 FQGNSA. V was trimmed by 5 bases and J by 4 bases, leaving 15 bases between them. CDR3 sequence: CASSPYGQQNQPQHF. CDR3 in DNA: TGTGCCAGCAGCCCTTACGGACAGCAAAATCAGCCCCAGCATTTT.